This TCR beta chain stems from a study of neurological immune-mediated disorders. Study-wide results and caveats: None of the CDR3 amino acid sequences in expanded clones turned up in more than one subject, which points to private repertoires in all groups.

cDNA was made by 5'RACE with 10-nucleotide random UMIs. Every sequencing run generated over 190 million TCR-beta sequences from 15-18 subjects. TCRdb passed the 5' RACE reads through MiXCR, listing each CDR3 protein once. This table has some 60,000 distinct CDR3 sequences, approximately 11% appearing once. This clonotype has ten or more counts. Its target is unknown. Per germline, CDR1 SGHNT and CDR2 YENEEA. Trimming took 4 bases from V and 5 from J, leaving 9 bases between them. The CDR3 contains 12 residues. The time point here: longitudinal time-point 1 (baseline). Input material: PBMCs. J is TRBJ2-7 and V is TRBV11-3; no reliable D call. This TCR was sampled from a male donor with HTLV-1-associated myelopathy (HAM/TSP). As DNA, the CDR3 is TGTGCCAGCAGCTCCCTTGGTGACGAGCAGTACTTC. Encoded protein: CASSSLGDEQYF.